This entry is about one T cell receptor beta chain. This specimen belongs to a study of CD8 T cells in ankylosing spondylitis. V was shortened by 0 bases and J by 4 bases, with 11 bases between the two germline ends. Germline values: CDR1 SGHRS, CDR2 YFSETQ. The CDR3 extends over 14 amino acids. Generation of TCR beta libraries employed quantitative 5'-RACE incorporating molecular barcodes. Using its own MiXCR run on the 5' RACE reads, TCRdb lists one record per CDR3 protein. The table lists 300,000 to 400,000 distinct CDR3 sequences, roughly 14% of them singletons. The gene calls are TRBV5-1 and TRBJ2-7, with D possibly called TRBD1 or TRBD2 (5 bases each). This TCR was sampled from a male donor with ankylosing spondylitis or in good health (not recorded which). Source material: blood, either unsorted or a sorted T cell fraction (not recorded which). The CDR3 reads CASSLEGEGYEQYF. CDR3 coding DNA: TGCGCCAGCAGCTTGGAGGGAGAGGGGTACGAGCAGTACTTC.